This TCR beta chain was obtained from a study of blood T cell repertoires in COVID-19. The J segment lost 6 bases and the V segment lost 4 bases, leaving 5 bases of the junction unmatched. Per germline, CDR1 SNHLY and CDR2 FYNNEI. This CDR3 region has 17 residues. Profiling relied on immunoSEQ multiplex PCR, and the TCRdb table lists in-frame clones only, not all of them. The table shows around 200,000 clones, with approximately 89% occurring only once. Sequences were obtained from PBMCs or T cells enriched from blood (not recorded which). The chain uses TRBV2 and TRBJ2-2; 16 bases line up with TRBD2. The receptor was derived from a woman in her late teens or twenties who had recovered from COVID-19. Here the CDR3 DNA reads TGTGCCAGCAGTGCGGGACTAGCGGGAGGGCCCGCCGGGGAGCTGTTTTTT. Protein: CASSAGLAGGPAGELFF.